This T cell receptor beta chain originates from a study of T cells in Graves' hyperthyroidism and ophthalmopathy. The trim removed 2 bases at V and 11 bases at J, leaving 16 bases unmatched. CDR1 and CDR2 (germline): SGHNT, YYREEE (reference sequence). This CDR3 has 16 residues. Amplification targeted TCR beta CDR3 regions from RNA transcripts. First-round RT-PCR of the TCR CDR3 relied on the HTBI primer set. From the multiplex PCR reads, TCRdb called clonotypes with MiXCR, one entry per CDR3 protein. The table records about 570,000 distinct CDR3 sequences, 40% to 55% of them present only once. Input material: peripheral blood or thyroid tissue (not recorded which). The clonotype originates from an adult woman with Graves' disease, either hyperthyroidism or ophthalmopathy (not recorded which). The rearrangement joins TRBV5-4 to TRBJ2-3; 8 nucleotides agree with TRBD2. The CDR3 region is CASSFTPGLDSSRQYF. The DNA of the CDR3 is TGTGCCAGCAGCTTCACTCCGGGACTAGATTCATCAAGGCAGTATTTT. Full variable domain (outside the CDR3, taken from reference TRBV5-4 and TRBJ2-3): ETGVTQSPTHLIKTRGQQVTLRCSSQSGHNTVSWYQQALGQGPQFIFQYYREEENGRGNFPPRFSGLQFPNYSSELNVNALELDDSALYLCASSFTPGLDSSRQYFGPGTRLTVL.